A selection of T cell receptor beta chains follows, all from one sample in a study of blood T cell repertoires in COVID-19. Assay used: immunoSEQ multiplex PCR; TCRdb lists only in-frame clones, some missing. This sample has 450,000 or so clones, with around 89% found just once. The sample was peripheral blood. All receptors derive from a woman aged 40 to 55 with COVID-19, enrolled during active disease. CDR3s include the opening cysteine and the closing phenylalanine or tryptophan. Each record gives: V gene, D gene, J gene, clone size, CDR3 protein, CDR3 DNA. A D gene is named only where the DNA matches it firmly. Some rows mark clone size as missing; the rest say once, few, many or name a class of expanded clone.

v_gene: TRBV10-3; d_gene: .; j_gene: TRBJ1-2; abundance: .; CDR3aa: CAIKFRVNYGYTF; CDR3nt: TGTGCCATCAAATTCAGGGTTAACTATGGCTACACCTTC
v_gene: TRBV9; d_gene: .; j_gene: TRBJ1-2; abundance: .; CDR3aa: CASSPIGGPNYGYTF; CDR3nt: TGTGCCAGCAGCCCGATAGGGGGACCCAACTATGGCTACACCTTC
v_gene: TRBV29-1; d_gene: .; j_gene: TRBJ1-1; abundance: .; CDR3aa: CSVGRVNTEAFF; CDR3nt: TGCAGCGTTGGCAGGGTGAACACTGAAGCTTTCTTT
v_gene: TRBV6-5; d_gene: .; j_gene: TRBJ1-4; abundance: .; CDR3aa: CASSERTHNEKLFF; CDR3nt: TGTGCCAGCAGCGAGCGGACCCATAATGAAAAACTGTTTTTT
v_gene: TRBV19; d_gene: TRBD1; j_gene: TRBJ2-2; abundance: .; CDR3aa: CASSIDPRQGYTGELFF; CDR3nt: TGTGCCAGTAGTATAGATCCCCGACAGGGCTACACCGGGGAGCTGTTTTTT
v_gene: TRBV28; d_gene: .; j_gene: TRBJ2-5; abundance: .; CDR3aa: CASSLQETQYF; CDR3nt: TGTGCCAGCAGTCTCCAAGAGACCCAGTACTTC
v_gene: TRBV6-1; d_gene: .; j_gene: TRBJ1-2; abundance: .; CDR3aa: CASSDGGGAYGYTF; CDR3nt: TGTGCCAGCAGTGACGGCGGGGGCGCCTATGGCTACACCTTC
v_gene: TRBV6-5; d_gene: .; j_gene: TRBJ2-3; abundance: once; CDR3aa: CASRQGTDTQYF; CDR3nt: TGTGCCAGCAGGCAGGGCACAGATACGCAGTATTTT
v_gene: TRBV4-1; d_gene: .; j_gene: TRBJ1-1; abundance: .; CDR3aa: CASSQGPDRNTEAFF; CDR3nt: TGCGCCAGCAGCCAAGGCCCCGACAGGAACACTGAAGCTTTCTTT
v_gene: TRBV19; d_gene: TRBD1; j_gene: TRBJ1-2; abundance: .; CDR3aa: CASSLQGADSDGYTF; CDR3nt: TGTGCCAGTAGCTTACAGGGGGCGGATTCAGATGGCTACACCTTC
v_gene: TRBV5-1; d_gene: .; j_gene: TRBJ1-2; abundance: .; CDR3aa: CASSQLPGLGYGYTF; CDR3nt: TGCGCCAGCAGCCAGTTACCGGGACTGGGATATGGCTACACCTTC
v_gene: TRBV27; d_gene: TRBD1; j_gene: TRBJ2-5; abundance: .; CDR3aa: CASSLLGQRRTQYF; CDR3nt: TGTGCCAGCAGTTTATTGGGACAGCGACGGACCCAGTACTTC
v_gene: TRBV28; d_gene: .; j_gene: TRBJ1-2; abundance: .; CDR3aa: CASSLINTYGYTF; CDR3nt: TGTGCCAGCAGTTTAATAAATACATATGGCTACACCTTC
v_gene: TRBV4-3; d_gene: .; j_gene: TRBJ1-3; abundance: .; CDR3aa: CASSQDQGLNTIYF; CDR3nt: TGCGCCAGCAGCCAAGACCAGGGGTTAAACACCATATATTTT